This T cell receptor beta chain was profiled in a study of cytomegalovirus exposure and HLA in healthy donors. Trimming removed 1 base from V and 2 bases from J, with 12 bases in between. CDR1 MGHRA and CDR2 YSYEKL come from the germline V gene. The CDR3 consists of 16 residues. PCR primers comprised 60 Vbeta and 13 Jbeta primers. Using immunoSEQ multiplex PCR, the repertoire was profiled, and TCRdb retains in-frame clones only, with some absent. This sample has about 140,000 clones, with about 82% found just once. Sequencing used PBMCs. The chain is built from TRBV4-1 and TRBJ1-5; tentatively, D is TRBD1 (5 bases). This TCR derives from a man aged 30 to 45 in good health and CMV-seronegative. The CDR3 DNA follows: TGCGCCAGCAGCCAAGTGGCGCAACAGGGCAATCAGCCCCAGCATTTT. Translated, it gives CASSQVAQQGNQPQHF.